This T cell receptor beta chain originates from a study of T cell responses to AZD1222 COVID-19 vaccine (dated by TCRdb to the early 2020s). For context, the study as a whole: TCR sequencing covered 230 to 250 trial participants: some 210 given two doses of AZD1222 and 26 given two doses of MenACWY control vaccine. Trial participants were enrolled by age into subgroups of 18-55, 56-69 and 70-plus years, and about 150, 27 and 61 TCR-sequenced participants, respectively, were included in these subgroups. Results and caveats for the whole study, not just this receptor: Because no day 14 peak-response samples were available, the repertoires could be characterized only after the peak T cell response. Conclusions about previously exposed vaccinees are limited because only five to seven AZD1222 recipients were SARS-CoV-2 seropositive at baseline. Most participants were white British and females outnumbered males, and the authors suggested that clonal diversity may have been underestimated. The 56-69-year group was small, and its depth increase did not reach significance, likely because of low power. After two AZD1222 doses, spike-specific TCR breadth and depth were significantly higher than at day 0 and than in MenACWY recipients. Vaccine-associated CD4 TCRs spanned the whole spike protein, with dominant responses in regions 160-218 and 743-854. Reportedly, close to half of the unique spike-specific TCRs recognized epitopes lying outside the regions that are mutated in the B.1.351 and B.1.1.7 variants.

The CDR3 regions of human TCRbeta chains were analyzed by immunosequencing. The authors' pipeline ran thus. Repertoire TCRs were checked for matches against a reference library of SARS-CoV-2-specific TCRs that had been generated using the MIRA antigen-specificity platform. Breadth meant the fraction of unique TCRs that were SARS-CoV-2-associated, whereas depth meant the fraction of total T cells that were SARS-CoV-2-associated. Using the MIRA data, each spike-specific TCR was assigned both to the spike region to which the TCR was reactive and to a CD4 or CD8 class. Log10-transformed breadth and depth values were compared by one-way ANOVA with Sidak's multiple comparisons tests. The clones in this table, taken by TCRdb from immuneACCESS, are in-frame only. Not every clone is retained; where verified, under half of the shortfall comes from an unresolved V gene, and the cause of the rest is unknown. The D gene and trimming were derived from the DNA, and the V and J assignments and clone size from that table. This sample comprises about 72,000 clones, roughly nine tenths of them detected only once. Of the sample, about 28% is held by the ten largest clones.

Measured from the cysteine to the phenylalanine, the CDR3 is 16 residues long. CDR3 DNA is the only sequence kept; it has 48 bases, read in frame from the first base. V and J are trimmed by 7 bases and 3 bases, and the gene matches miss 10 bases of the junction. The germline V gene specifies SNHLY as CDR1 and FYNNEI as CDR2. What the time point label conveys for this sample: about 28 days (+/-7) after the second vaccine dose. Because spike-specific TCR depth and breadth did not differ between the two schedules, AZD1222 recipients who got a second dose at roughly 4 weeks were pooled with those who got a second dose at roughly 12 weeks. Samples from vaccinated people were obtained from the UK trials COV001 and COV002, which included a single-blind randomized controlled phase 2/3 trial of AZD1222 (ChAdOx1 nCoV-19) in healthy adults. Trial participant PBMC samples were collected at day 0 and day 28 after the second dose for TCRbeta chain sequencing.

This clone was observed once. It has no known antigen specificity. No base-level quality is on record; no much larger clone is a single base apart. The sequencing used peripheral blood, collected 28 days after the second AZD1222 dose. The sequence was collected from an adult who received the AZD1222 COVID-19 vaccine. The sequence is built from TRBV2 and TRBJ2-4, and TRBD1 matches 9 of the central bases. The DNA reads TGTGCCAGCACCCGGGACAGGGTTATCGACAAAAACATTCAGTACTTC. Its coded protein is CASTRDRVIDKNIQYF.